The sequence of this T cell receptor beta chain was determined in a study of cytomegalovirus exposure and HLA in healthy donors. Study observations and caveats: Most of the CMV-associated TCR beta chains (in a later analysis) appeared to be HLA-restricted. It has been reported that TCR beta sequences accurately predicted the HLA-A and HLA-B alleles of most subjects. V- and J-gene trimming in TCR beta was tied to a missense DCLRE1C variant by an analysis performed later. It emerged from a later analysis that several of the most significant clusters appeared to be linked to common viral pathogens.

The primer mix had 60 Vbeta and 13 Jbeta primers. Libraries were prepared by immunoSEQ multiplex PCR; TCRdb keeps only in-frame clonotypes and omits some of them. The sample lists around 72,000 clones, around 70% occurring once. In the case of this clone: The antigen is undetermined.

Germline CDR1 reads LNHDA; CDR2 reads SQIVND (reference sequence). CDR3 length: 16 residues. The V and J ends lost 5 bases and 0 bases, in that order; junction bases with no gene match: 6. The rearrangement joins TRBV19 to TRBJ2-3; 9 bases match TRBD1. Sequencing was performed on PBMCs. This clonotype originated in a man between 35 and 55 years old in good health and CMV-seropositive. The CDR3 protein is CASSSWTGASTDTQYF. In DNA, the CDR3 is TGTGCCAGTAGTTCCTGGACAGGGGCTAGCACAGATACGCAGTATTTT.